One sample yielded the 3 T cell receptor beta chains listed below, sequenced in a study of blood T cell repertoires in COVID-19. TCRdb's table, derived via immunoSEQ multiplex PCR, lists solely in-frame clones and lacks some. The sample carries some 85,000 clones, 80% recorded once. Sequenced material: peripheral blood. These receptors all stem from a woman older than 75 with acute or convalescent COVID-19.

The chain links TRBV5-1 to TRBJ2-7; 9 bases fit TRBD2. Germline CDR1 SGHRS, CDR2 YFSETQ. The CDR3 has 15 amino acids. With V trimmed by 4 bases and J by 0 bases, 5 bases remained unmatched. CDR3 nucleotide sequence: TGCGCCAGCAGCACGGGACTAGCTGTCTCCTACGAGCAGTACTTC. This sequence encodes CASSTGLAVSYEQYF.

The chain employs TRBV18 and TRBJ1-2; 11 nucleotides match TRBD1. Trimming cost V 5 bases and J 8 bases; bases outside gene matches: 4. The CDR3 spans 13 residues. Germline V CDR1 and CDR2: KGHSH, LQKENI. CDR3 residues: CASSSGQGEGYTF. For the CDR3, the DNA is TGTGCCAGCTCATCGGGACAGGGGGAAGGCTACACCTTC.

This CDR3 reads CASSVAGGNTEAFF. Here the CDR3 DNA reads TGTGCCAGCAGTGTTGCAGGTGGGAACACTGAAGCTTTCTTT. The J gene is TRBJ1-1, the V gene TRBV2, with D unclear. Germline CDR1 is SNHLY and CDR2 is FYNNEI. Trimming left V 4 bases short and J 1 base short, with 10 bases between. The CDR3 is 14 amino acids.